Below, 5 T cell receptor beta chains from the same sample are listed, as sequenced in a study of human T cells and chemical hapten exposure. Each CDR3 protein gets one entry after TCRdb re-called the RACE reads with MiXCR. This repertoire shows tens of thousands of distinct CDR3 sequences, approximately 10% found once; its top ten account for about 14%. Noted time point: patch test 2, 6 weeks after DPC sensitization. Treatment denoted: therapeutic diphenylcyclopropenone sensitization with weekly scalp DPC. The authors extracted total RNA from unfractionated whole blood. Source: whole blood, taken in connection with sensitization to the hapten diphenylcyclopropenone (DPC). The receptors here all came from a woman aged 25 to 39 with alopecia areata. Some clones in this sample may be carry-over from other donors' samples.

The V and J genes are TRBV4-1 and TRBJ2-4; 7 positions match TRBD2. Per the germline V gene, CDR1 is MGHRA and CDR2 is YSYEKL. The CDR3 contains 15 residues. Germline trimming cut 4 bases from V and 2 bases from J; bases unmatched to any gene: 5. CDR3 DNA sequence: TGCGCCAGCAGCCTGTCGGGGGGAACCAAAAACATTCAGTACTTC. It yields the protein CASSLSGGTKNIQYF.

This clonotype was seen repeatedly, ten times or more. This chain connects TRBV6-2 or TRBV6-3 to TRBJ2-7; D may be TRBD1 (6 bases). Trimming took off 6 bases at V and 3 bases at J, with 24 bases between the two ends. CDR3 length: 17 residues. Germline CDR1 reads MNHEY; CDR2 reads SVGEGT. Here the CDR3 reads CASSLLGGRVGNYEQYF. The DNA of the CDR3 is TGTGCCAGCAGCCTGCTTGGGGGCCGAGTAGGGAACTACGAGCAGTACTTC.

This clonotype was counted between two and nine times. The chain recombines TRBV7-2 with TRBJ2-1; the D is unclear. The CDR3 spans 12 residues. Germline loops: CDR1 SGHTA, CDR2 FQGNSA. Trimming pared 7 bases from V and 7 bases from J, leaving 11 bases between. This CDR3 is CASNSQRNEQFF. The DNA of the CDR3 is TGTGCCAGCAACAGTCAGAGGAATGAGCAGTTCTTC.

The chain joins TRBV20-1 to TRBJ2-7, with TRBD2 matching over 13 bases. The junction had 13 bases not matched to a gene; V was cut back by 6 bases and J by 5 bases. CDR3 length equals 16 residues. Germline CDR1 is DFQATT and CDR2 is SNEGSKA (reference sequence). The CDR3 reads CSAAYTSGGAGDEQYF. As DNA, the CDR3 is TGCAGTGCCGCGTATACTAGCGGGGGGGCCGGCGACGAGCAGTACTTC.

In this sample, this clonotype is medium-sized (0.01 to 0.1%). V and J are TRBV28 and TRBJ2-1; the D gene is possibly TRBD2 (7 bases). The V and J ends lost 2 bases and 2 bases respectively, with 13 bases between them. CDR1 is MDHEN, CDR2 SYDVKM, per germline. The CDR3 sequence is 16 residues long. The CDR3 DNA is TGTGCCAGCAGTTTAGGGGCGGGGGCCGCCTACAATGAGCAGTTCTTC. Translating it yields CASSLGAGAAYNEQFF.